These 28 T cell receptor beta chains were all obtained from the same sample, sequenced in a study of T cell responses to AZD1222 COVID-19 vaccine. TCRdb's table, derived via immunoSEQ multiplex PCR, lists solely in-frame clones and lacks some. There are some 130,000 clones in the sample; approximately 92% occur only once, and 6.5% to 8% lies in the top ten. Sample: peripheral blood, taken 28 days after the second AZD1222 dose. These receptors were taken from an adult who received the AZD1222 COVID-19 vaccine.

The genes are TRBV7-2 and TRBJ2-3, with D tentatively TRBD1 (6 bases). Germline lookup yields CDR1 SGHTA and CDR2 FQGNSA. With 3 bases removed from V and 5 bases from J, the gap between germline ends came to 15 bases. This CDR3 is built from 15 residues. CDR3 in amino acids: CASSFWGRGQDTQYF. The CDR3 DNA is TGTGCCAGCAGCTTCTGGGGCAGGGGACAAGATACGCAGTATTTT.

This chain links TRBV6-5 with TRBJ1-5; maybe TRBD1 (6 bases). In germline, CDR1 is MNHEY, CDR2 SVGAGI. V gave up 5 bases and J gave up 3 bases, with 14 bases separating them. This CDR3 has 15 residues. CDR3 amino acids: CASSPDRRYNQPQHF. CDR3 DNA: TGTGCCAGCAGTCCGGACAGACGATACAATCAGCCCCAGCATTTT.

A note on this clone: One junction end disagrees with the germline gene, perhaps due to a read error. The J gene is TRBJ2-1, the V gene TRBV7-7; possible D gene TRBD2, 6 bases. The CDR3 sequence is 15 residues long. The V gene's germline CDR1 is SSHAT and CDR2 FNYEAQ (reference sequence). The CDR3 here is CASSRDSSSYNEQFF. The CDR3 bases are TGTGCTAGCAGCCGGGACTCTAGCTCCTACAATGAGCAGTTCTTC.

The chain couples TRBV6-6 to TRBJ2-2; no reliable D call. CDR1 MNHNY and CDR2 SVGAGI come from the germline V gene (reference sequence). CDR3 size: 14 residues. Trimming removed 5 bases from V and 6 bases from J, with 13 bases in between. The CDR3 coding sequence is TGTGCCAGCAGTCCAACACTTGAGGCCGGGGAGCTGTTTTTT. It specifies CASSPTLEAGELFF.

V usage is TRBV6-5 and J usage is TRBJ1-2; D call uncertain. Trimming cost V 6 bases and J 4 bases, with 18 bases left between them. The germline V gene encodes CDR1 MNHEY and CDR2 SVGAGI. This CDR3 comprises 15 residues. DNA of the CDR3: TGTGCCAGCAGGTCCCAGACGGCTGGGTCCTATGGCTACACCTTC. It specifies CASRSQTAGSYGYTF.

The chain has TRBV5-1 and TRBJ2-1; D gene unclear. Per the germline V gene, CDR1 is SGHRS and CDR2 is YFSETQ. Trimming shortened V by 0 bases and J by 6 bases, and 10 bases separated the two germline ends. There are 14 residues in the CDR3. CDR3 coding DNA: TGCGCCAGCAGCTTGGTAGGAGTCCCCAATGAGCAGTTCTTC. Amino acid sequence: CASSLVGVPNEQFF. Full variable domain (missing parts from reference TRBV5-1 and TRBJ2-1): KAGVTQTPRYLIKTRGQQVTLSCSPISGHRSVSWYQQTPGQGLQFLFEYFSETQRNKGNFPGRFSGRQFSNSRSEMNVSTLELGDSALYLCASSLVGVPNEQFFGPGTRLTVL.

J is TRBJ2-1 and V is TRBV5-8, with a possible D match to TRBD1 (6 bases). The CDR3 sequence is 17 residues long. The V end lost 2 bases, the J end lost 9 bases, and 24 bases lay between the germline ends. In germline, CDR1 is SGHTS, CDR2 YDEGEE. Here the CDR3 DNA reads TGTGCCAGCAGCTTTTTACCGGGACATCGAATTTATCGTGAGCAGTTCTTC. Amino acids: CASSFLPGHRIYREQFF.

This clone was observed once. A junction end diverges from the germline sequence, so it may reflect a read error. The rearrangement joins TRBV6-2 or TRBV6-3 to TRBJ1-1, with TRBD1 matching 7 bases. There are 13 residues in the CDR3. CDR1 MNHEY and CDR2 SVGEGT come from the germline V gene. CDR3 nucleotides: TGTGCCAGCATTTACGGACAGGCCACTGAAGCTTTCTTT. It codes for CASIYGQATEAFF.

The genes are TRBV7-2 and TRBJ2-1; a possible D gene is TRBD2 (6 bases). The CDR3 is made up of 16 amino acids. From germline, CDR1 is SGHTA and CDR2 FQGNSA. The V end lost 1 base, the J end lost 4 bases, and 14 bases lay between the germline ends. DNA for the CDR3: TGTGCCAGCAGCTTAGACGGGATAGCGGTGTACAATGAGCAGTTCTTC. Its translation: CASSLDGIAVYNEQFF.

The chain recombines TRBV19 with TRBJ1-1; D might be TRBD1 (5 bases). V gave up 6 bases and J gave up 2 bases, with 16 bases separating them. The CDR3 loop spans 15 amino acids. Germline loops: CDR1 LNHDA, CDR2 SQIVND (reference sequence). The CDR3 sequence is CASRGRDGGNTEAFF. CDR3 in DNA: TGTGCCAGTAGGGGAAGAGATGGGGGAAACACTGAAGCTTTCTTT.

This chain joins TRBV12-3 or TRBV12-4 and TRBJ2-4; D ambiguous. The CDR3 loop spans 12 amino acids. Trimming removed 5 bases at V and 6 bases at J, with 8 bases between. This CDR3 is CASSQSRNIQYF. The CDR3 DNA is TGTGCCAGCAGTCAGTCACGAAACATTCAGTACTTC.

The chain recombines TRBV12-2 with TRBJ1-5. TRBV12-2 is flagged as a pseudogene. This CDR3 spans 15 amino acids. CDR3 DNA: TGTGCAAGTCGCTTAGTTCTCGGGAGCAATCAGCCCCAGCATTTT. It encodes CASRLVLGSNQPQHF.

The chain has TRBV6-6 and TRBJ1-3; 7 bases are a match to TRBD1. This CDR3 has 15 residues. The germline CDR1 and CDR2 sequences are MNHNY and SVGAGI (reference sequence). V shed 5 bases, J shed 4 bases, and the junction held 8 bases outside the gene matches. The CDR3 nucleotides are TGTGCCAGCAGTCCACCCGGGACAGCAGGAAACACCATATATTTT. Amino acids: CASSPPGTAGNTIYF.

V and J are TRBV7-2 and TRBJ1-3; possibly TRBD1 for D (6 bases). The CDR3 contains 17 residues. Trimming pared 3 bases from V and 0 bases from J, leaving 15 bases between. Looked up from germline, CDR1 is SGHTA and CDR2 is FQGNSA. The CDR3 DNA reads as TGTGCCAGCAGCTTCCGGGTGGGGGGCTTCTCTGGAAACACCATATATTTT. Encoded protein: CASSFRVGGFSGNTIYF.

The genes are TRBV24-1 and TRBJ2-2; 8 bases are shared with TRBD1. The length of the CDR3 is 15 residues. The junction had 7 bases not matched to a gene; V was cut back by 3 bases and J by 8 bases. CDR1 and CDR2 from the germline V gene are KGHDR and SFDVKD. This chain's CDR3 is CATSDPRTGLGELFF. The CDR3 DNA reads TGTGCCACCAGTGATCCTCGGACAGGGCTGGGGGAGCTGTTTTTT.

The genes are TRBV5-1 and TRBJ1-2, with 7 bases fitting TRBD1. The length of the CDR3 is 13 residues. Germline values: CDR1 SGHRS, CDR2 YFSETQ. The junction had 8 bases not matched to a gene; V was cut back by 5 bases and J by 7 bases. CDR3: CASSFGQDSGYTF. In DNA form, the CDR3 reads TGCGCCAGCAGTTTCGGACAGGACTCTGGCTACACCTTC. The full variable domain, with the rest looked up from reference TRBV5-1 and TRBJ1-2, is KAGVTQTPRYLIKTRGQQVTLSCSPISGHRSVSWYQQTPGQGLQFLFEYFSETQRNKGNFPGRFSGRQFSNSRSEMNVSTLELGDSALYLCASSFGQDSGYTFGSGTRLTVV.

CDR3 nucleotide sequence: TGCGCCAGCAGCTTGTTCTCCAGGAGCCAAGAGACCCAGTACTTC. This translates into CASSLFSRSQETQYF. The V gene is TRBV5-1, the J gene TRBJ2-5; D ambiguous. The length of the CDR3 is 15 residues. Trimming shortened V by 1 base and J by 1 base, and 11 bases separated the two germline ends. Germline CDR1 is SGHRS and CDR2 is YFSETQ.

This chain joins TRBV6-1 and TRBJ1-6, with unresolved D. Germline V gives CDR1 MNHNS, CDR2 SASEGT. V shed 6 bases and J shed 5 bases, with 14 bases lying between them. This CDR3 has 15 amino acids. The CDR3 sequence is CASSVGRLDNSPLHF. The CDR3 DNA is TGTGCCAGCAGCGTAGGACGGTTGGATAATTCACCCCTCCACTTT.

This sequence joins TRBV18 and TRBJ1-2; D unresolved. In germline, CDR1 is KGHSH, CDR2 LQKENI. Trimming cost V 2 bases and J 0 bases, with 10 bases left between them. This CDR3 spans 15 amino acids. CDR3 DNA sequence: TGTGCCAGCTCACCAAACGGGGATACTAACTATGGCTACACCTTC. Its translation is CASSPNGDTNYGYTF.

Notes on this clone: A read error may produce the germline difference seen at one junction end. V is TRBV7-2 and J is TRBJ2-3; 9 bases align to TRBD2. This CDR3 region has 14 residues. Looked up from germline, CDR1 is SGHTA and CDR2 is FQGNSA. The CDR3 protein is CASRLAGAVDTQYF. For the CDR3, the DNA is TGTGCCAGCAGATTAGCGGGGGCAGTAGATACGCAGTATTTT.

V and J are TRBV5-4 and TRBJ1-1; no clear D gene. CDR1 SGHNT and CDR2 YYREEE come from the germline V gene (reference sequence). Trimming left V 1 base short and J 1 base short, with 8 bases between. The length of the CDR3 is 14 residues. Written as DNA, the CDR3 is TGTGCCAGCAGCTTGTGGCCGACGAACACTGAAGCTTTCTTT. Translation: CASSLWPTNTEAFF.

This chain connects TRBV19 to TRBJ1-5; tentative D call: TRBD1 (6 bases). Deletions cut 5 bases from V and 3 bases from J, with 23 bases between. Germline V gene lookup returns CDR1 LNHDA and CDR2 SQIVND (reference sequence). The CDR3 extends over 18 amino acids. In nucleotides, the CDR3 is TGTGCCAGTAGTGACAGAAGGGGGGGGCTGCTCGCCAATCAGCCCCAGCATTTT. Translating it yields CASSDRRGGLLANQPQHF.

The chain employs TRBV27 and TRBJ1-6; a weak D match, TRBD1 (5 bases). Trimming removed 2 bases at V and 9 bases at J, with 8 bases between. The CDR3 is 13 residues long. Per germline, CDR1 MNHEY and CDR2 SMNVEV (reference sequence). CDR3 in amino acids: CASSLRGSSPLHF. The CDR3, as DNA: TGTGCCAGCAGTTTAAGGGGTAGTTCACCCCTCCACTTT.

The CDR3 DNA sequence: TGTGCCAGCTCACCTCTACAGGTGAACACTGAAGCTTTCTTT. Encoded protein: CASSPLQVNTEAFF. The V call is TRBV18, the J call TRBJ1-1; possible D gene TRBD1, 5 bases. Germline-derived CDR1 and CDR2 are KGHSH and LQKENI. The ends were cut back, 3 bases at V and 0 bases at J, with 8 bases in the middle. The CDR3 consists of 14 residues.

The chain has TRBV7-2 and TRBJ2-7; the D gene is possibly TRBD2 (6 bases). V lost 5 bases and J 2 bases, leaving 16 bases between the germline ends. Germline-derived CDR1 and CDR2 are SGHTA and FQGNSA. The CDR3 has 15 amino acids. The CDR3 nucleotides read TGTGCCAGCAGCCTTACCCGGGACTTTACCTACGAGCAGTACTTC. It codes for CASSLTRDFTYEQYF.

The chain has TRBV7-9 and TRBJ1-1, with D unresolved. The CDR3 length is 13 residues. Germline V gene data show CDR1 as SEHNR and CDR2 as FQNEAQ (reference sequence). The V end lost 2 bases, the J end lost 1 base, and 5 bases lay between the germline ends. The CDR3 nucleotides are TGTGCCAGCAGCTTATCGGAGAACACTGAAGCTTTCTTT. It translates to CASSLSENTEAFF.

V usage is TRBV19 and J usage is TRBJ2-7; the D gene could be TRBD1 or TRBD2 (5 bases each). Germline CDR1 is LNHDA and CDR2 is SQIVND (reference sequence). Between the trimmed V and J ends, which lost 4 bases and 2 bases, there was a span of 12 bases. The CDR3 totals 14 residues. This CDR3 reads CASSNQGPPYEQYF. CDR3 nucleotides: TGTGCCAGTAGTAATCAGGGACCCCCCTACGAGCAGTACTTC.

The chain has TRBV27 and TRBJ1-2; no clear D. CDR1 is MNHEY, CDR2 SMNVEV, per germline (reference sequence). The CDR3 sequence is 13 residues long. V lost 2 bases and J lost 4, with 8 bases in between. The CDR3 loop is CASSLEHGYGYTF. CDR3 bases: TGTGCCAGCAGTTTAGAGCACGGCTATGGCTACACCTTC.